This T cell receptor (beta chain) originates from a study of identical twins. Study-level points and caveats: For monozygotic twins, models underestimated out-of-frame TCR alpha sharing. Clonotypes of the beta chain that were abundant in cord blood carried fewer insertions (memory repertoires showed none).

Per the germline V gene, CDR1 is MNHEY and CDR2 is SVGAGI. There are 16 residues in the CDR3. Trimming removed 6 bases at V and 2 bases at J, with 17 bases between. Through template switching, a universal primer site was introduced, and the cDNA contained unique molecular identifiers. A single record per CDR3 protein comes from TCRdb applying MiXCR to the 5' RACE reads. Of roughly 1.6 million distinct CDR3 sequences in the sample, 32% are singletons; the top ten hold 0.27%. Worth noting for this clonotype: Its antigen is currently unknown.

This chain uses TRBV6-5 with TRBJ1-5; tentatively, D is TRBD1 (6 bases). The sample taken for sequencing was cord blood. The clonotype comes from a newborn girl in good health. For the CDR3, the DNA is TGTGCCAGCAGCCGAAATCAGGGGAAGGGCAATCAGCCCCAGCATTTT. It yields the protein CASSRNQGKGNQPQHF.